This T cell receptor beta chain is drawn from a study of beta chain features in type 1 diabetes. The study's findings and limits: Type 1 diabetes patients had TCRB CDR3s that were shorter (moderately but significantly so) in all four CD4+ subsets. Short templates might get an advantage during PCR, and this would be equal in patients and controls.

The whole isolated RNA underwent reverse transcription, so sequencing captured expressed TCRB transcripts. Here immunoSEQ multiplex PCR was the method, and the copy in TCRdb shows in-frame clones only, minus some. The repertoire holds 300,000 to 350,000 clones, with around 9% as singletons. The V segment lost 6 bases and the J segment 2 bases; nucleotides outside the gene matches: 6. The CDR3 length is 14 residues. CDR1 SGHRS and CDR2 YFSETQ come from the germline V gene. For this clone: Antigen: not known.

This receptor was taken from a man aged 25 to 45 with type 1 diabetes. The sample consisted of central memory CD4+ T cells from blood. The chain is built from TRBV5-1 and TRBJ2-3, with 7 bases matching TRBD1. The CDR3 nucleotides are TGCGCCAGCAAAATTGGACAGGACACAGATACGCAGTATTTT. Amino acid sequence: CASKIGQDTDTQYF.